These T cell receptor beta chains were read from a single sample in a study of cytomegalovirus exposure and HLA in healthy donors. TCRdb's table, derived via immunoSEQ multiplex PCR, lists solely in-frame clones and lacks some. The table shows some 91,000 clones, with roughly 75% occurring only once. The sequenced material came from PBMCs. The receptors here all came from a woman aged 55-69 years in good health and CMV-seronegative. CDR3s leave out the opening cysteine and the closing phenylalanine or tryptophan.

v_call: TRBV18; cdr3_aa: ASSPPVGGLYGYT
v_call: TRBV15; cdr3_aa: ATSRDRQVLSNQPQH
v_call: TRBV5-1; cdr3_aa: ASSLADSGELF
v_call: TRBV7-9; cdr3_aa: ASSSGSSWNAEAF
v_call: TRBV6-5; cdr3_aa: ASSYGGLST
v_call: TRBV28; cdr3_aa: ASSHHSGVDTDTQY
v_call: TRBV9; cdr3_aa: ASSGSGGPTDTQY
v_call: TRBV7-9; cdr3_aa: ASSLDPRARVGYT
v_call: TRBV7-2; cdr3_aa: ASSLGTFNTEAF
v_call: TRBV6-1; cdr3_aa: ASSDAVGAARYEQY
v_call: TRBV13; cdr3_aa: ASSSGIALSYNEQF
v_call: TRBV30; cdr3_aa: AWSPAGTDYEQY
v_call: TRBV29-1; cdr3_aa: SVRKDSISYEQY
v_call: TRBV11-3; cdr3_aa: ASSLQGASEQY
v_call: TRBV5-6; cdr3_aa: ASRRLAGDFYGEQF
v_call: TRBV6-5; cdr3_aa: ASTSRGRANEKLF
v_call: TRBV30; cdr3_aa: AWSVREGYT
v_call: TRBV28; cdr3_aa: ASSGADLLSYEQY
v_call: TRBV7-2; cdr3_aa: ASSRSGGDNEQF
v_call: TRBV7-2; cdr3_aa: ASSLSREEGGELF
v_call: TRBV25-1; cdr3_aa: ASSEAGYVGNTIY
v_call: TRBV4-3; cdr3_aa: ASSQNGNEKLF
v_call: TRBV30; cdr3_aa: ACRLPNQPQH
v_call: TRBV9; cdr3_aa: ASSYSGTGDTEAF
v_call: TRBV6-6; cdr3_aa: ASSYSKVQYTEAF
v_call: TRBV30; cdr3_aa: ASGEIRLADTYEQY
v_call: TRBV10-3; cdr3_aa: AISATGANEKLF
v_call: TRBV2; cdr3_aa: ASSGTGEIQQY
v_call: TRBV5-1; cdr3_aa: ASSLGQAPYNEQF
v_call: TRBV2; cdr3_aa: ASTWTGGSAETQY
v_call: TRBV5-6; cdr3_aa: ASSLGAGETDTQY
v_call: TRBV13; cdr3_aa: ASSRPRSGSWDTQY
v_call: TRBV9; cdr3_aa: ASSVGDSTQLF
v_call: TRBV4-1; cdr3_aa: ASSQGGQNFYEQY
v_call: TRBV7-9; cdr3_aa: ASSLFRGTGEETQY
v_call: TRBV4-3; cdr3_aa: ASSSYGHNYGYT
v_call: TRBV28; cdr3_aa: ASHRQGAGEQY
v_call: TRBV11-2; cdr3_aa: ASSSDRGPSNQPQH
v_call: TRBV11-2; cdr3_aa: ASSLMGQLNEKLF
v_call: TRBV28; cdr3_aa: ASSLSVSINGYT
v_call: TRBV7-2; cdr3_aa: ASAWTGGPEAF
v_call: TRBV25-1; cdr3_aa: ASSATGGTEAF
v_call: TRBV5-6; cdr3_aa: ASSLAGGQGAETQY
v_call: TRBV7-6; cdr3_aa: ASSPQRQGTDTQY
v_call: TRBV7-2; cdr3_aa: ASSYLWTEKNEQF
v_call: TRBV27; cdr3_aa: ASSFQWQSYEQY
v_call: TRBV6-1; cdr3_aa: ASSEPFSNYGYT
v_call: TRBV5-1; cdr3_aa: ASSQGADGNQPQH
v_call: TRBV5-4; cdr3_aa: ASSLRGSTDTQY
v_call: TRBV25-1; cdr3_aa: ASSGGLNTEAF
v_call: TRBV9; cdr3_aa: ASSVTGSGQPQH
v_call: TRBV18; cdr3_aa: ASSPWDSEGFNYGYT
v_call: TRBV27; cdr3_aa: ASSAGQGSHNQPQH
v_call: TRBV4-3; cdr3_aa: ASSQGRDWSYEQY